Below are 20 T cell receptor beta chains sequenced from a single sample in a study of technical replicates of blood from several donors (dated 2017 in TCRdb). The library came from the immunoSEQ multiplex PCR assay. TCRdb mirrors the immuneACCESS table, restricted to in-frame sequences. Some clones are absent from its copies; in checked studies, under half trace to an unresolved V gene, and the reason for the others is unknown. The sample includes about 95,000 clones, with around 96% observed a single time. The top ten hold almost 0.35% of the sample. The material sequenced was T cells isolated from PBMCs. The source of these receptors is a human donor in good health.

The J gene is TRBJ1-2, the V gene TRBV7-8, with TRBD1 matching over 11 bases. With 2 bases clipped from V and 2 bases from J, the junction kept 4 bases outside the gene matches. Germline CDR1 and CDR2: SGHVS and FQNEAQ. This CDR3 is 16 amino acids long. The CDR3 DNA follows: TGTGCCAGCAGCTTAAGTGGGACAGGGGGAAACTATGGCTACACCTTC. Protein sequence: CASSLSGTGGNYGYTF.

The rearrangement uses TRBV19 and TRBJ2-2, with a possible D match to TRBD1 (6 bases). Germline V gene lookup returns CDR1 LNHDA and CDR2 SQIVND (reference sequence). The CDR3 loop spans 14 amino acids. Trimming took off 5 bases at V and 8 bases at J, with 15 bases between the two ends. Here the CDR3 reads CASSQHTGTGELFF. DNA of the CDR3: TGTGCCAGTAGTCAACACACAGGGACGGGGGAGCTGTTTTTT.

V is TRBV12-5 and J is TRBJ2-7; a possible D gene is TRBD2 (6 bases). Looked up from germline, CDR1 is LGHNT and CDR2 is FRNRAP. The CDR3 runs 14 residues. Trimming cost V 2 bases and J 1 base, with 9 bases left between them. This CDR3 is CASGLTRGSYEQYF. The CDR3 DNA reads as TGTGCTAGTGGTTTGACCCGGGGGTCCTACGAGCAGTACTTC.

The chain carries TRBV29-1 and TRBJ2-2; a possible D gene is TRBD2 (6 bases). V was pared by 5 bases and J by 4 bases, with 17 bases between. This CDR3 is built from 15 residues. Germline lookup yields CDR1 SQVTM and CDR2 ANQGSEA. CDR3 in amino acids: CSVTDAGSGTGELFF. As DNA, the CDR3 is TGCAGCGTTACGGACGCGGGGTCAGGCACCGGGGAGCTGTTTTTT.

This clone has more than one count but fewer than ten. J is TRBJ1-5 and V is TRBV2, with D possibly TRBD1 on 5 matching bases. V shed 8 bases and J shed 5 bases, with 13 bases lying between them. Germline CDR1 is SNHLY and CDR2 is FYNNEI. CDR3 size: 13 residues. As DNA, the CDR3 is TGTGCCAGCGGGGGGGAGAATTATCAGCCCCAGCATTTT. Its protein product is CASGGENYQPQHF.

The chain carries TRBV19 and TRBJ1-1; 8 bases match TRBD1. The CDR3 has 13 residues. Trimming at V came to 10 bases and at J to 6 bases, leaving 10 bases not matched to a gene. CDR1 LNHDA and CDR2 SQIVND come from the germline V gene (reference sequence). The CDR3 sequence: CATSRDRLSEAFF. CDR3 in DNA: TGTGCCACCAGTAGGGACAGGCTCTCTGAAGCTTTCTTT.

The chain links TRBV9 to TRBJ2-7; 10 positions agree with TRBD1. The CDR3 runs 13 residues. The V gene's germline CDR1 is SGDLS and CDR2 YYNGEE. J lost 6 bases, V lost 2 bases, and 2 bases had no gene match. CDR3: CASSVTGGGEQYF. The CDR3 nucleotides are TGTGCCAGCAGCGTGACAGGGGGCGGCGAGCAGTACTTC.

The V call is TRBV30, the J call TRBJ2-1, with D unclear. The germline V gene encodes CDR1 GTSNPN and CDR2 SVGIG (reference sequence). The length of the CDR3 is 15 residues. Trimming left V 0 bases short and J 8 bases short, with 17 bases between. CDR3 sequence reads: CAWSVARRGADEQFF. CDR3 sequence (DNA): TGTGCCTGGAGTGTAGCAAGGCGAGGTGCGGATGAGCAGTTCTTC.

The V and J genes are TRBV28 and TRBJ2-1; 7 bases align to TRBD1. Germline assignment: CDR1 MDHEN and CDR2 SYDVKM. The CDR3 contains 13 residues. Germline trimming cut 6 bases from V and 8 bases from J; bases unmatched to any gene: 7. Here the CDR3 DNA reads TGTGCCAGCAGGCAAGGACAGGCCTATGAGCAGTTCTTC. It is translated as CASRQGQAYEQFF.

CDR3 coding DNA: TGTGCCATCAGTGAAAAGTTGAGGGCAGATACGCAGTATTTT. This sequence encodes CAISEKLRADTQYF. The chain joins TRBV10-3 to TRBJ2-3, with D perhaps TRBD2 (5 bases). The germline gives CDR1 ENHRY, CDR2 SYGVKD. The CDR3 spans 14 residues. V was pared by 3 bases and J by 4 bases, with 11 bases between.

The gene calls are TRBV28 and TRBJ1-1, with 7 bases that match TRBD1. J lost 1 base, V lost 3 bases, and 8 bases had no gene match. CDR3 length: 16 residues. Germline V lookup: CDR1 MDHEN, CDR2 SYDVKM. This CDR3 is CASSFGTAMGNTEAFF. DNA of the CDR3: TGTGCCAGCAGTTTCGGGACAGCGATGGGGAACACTGAAGCTTTCTTT.

The genes are TRBV7-2 and TRBJ1-5; a possible D gene is TRBD1 (5 bases). This CDR3 is built from 17 residues. The V gene lost 5 bases and the J gene lost 2 bases, with 19 bases spanning the gap. CDR1 and CDR2 (germline): SGHTA, FQGNSA. The CDR3: CASSPQTGDSRNQPQHF. The CDR3 coding sequence is TGTGCCAGCAGCCCTCAAACGGGCGACAGCCGCAATCAGCCCCAGCATTTT. The whole variable domain, remainder taken from reference TRBV7-2 and TRBJ1-5, is GAGVSQSPSNKVTEKGKDVELRCDPISGHTALYWYRQSLGQGLEFLIYFQGNSAPDKSGLPSDRFSAERTGGSVSTLTIQRTQQEDSAVYLCASSPQTGDSRNQPQHFGDGTRLSIL.

Comments on this clone: Additional DNA sequences in this sample encode the identical CDR3. The genes are TRBV5-1 and TRBJ2-7; weak D call: TRBD1 (5 bases). Per the germline V gene, CDR1 is SGHRS and CDR2 is YFSETQ. The CDR3 sequence is 12 residues long. V lost 1 base, J lost 3 bases, and 5 bases lay in between. As DNA, the CDR3 is TGCGCCAGCAGCTTGACAGGCTACGAGCAGTACTTC. Its translation is CASSLTGYEQYF.

This sequence joins TRBV9 and TRBJ1-2; tentative D call: TRBD1 (6 bases). Trimming removed 4 bases from V and 12 bases from J, with 7 bases in between. CDR3 length equals 9 residues. CDR1 is SGDLS and CDR2 is YYNGEE in the germline V gene. This chain's CDR3 is CASSPGDTF. For the CDR3, the DNA is TGTGCCAGCAGCCCAGGGGACACCTTC.

The gene calls are TRBV6-5 and TRBJ1-4; 7 bases fit TRBD1. This CDR3 is 14 amino acids long. Trimming took 6 bases from V and 7 from J; bases not matched to a gene: 8. Germline-derived CDR1 and CDR2 are MNHEY and SVGAGI. CDR3 DNA sequence: TGTGCCAGCAGCGCCCGGGGGACAGCTGAAAAACTGTTTTTT. The encoded protein is CASSARGTAEKLFF.

The chain links TRBV29-1 to TRBJ2-1; 9 nucleotides align to TRBD2. In germline, CDR1 is SQVTM, CDR2 ANQGSEA. V shed 4 bases and J 9 bases; nucleotides not matched to a gene: 10. This CDR3 is built from 14 residues. The CDR3 coding sequence is TGCAGCGTTGGAAGCGGGACTAGCTTTGGTGAGCAGTTCTTC. Translation gives CSVGSGTSFGEQFF.

This chain joins TRBV7-2 and TRBJ1-4; D unclear. Per the germline V gene, CDR1 is SGHTA and CDR2 is FQGNSA. V lost 3 bases and J 7 bases, leaving 6 bases between the germline ends. The length of the CDR3 is 12 residues. The CDR3: CASSFLGEKLFF. Written as DNA, the CDR3 is TGTGCCAGCAGCTTCCTCGGTGAAAAACTGTTTTTT.

V gene TRBV4-1 combines with J gene TRBJ1-3; 8 nucleotides line up with TRBD1. The junction had 6 bases not matched to a gene; V was cut back by 0 bases and J by 2 bases. The length of the CDR3 is 17 residues. Germline V gives CDR1 MGHRA, CDR2 YSYEKL. The CDR3 DNA sequence: TGCGCCAGCAGCCAAGAAGCCCTGGACAGGGCTGGAAACACCATATATTTT. Encoded protein: CASSQEALDRAGNTIYF.

The rearrangement joins TRBV7-9 to TRBJ1-2; 7 bases match TRBD1. The V and J ends lost 4 bases and 5 bases, in that order; junction bases with no gene match: 10. The length of the CDR3 is 15 residues. The germline CDR1 and CDR2 sequences are SEHNR and FQNEAQ (reference sequence). CDR3 bases: TGTGCCAGCAGCTCCTGGAGCCGGGACAGTTATGGCTACACCTTC. It specifies CASSSWSRDSYGYTF.

This sequence joins TRBV6-5 and TRBJ1-1, with 7 bases identical to TRBD1. Germline CDR1 is MNHEY and CDR2 is SVGAGI. This CDR3 has 15 residues. The J segment lost 0 bases and the V segment lost 6 bases, leaving 7 bases of the junction unmatched. The CDR3 is CASSRGQHLNTEAFF. DNA of the CDR3: TGTGCCAGCAGCCGGGGACAGCACCTGAACACTGAAGCTTTCTTT.